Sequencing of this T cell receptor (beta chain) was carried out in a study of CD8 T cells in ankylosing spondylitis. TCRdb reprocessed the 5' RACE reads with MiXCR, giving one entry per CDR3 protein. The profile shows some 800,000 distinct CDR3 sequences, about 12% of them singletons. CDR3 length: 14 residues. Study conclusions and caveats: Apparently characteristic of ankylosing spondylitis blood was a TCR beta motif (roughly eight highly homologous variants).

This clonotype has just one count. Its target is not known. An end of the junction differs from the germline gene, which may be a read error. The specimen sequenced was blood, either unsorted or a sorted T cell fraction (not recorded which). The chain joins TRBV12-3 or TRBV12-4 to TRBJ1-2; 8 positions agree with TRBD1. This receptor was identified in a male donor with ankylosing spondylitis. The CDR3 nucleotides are TGTGCCAGCAGCCGAGGACAGGGCTTGTATGGCTACATCTTC. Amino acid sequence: CASSRGQGLYGYIF.